These 9 T cell receptor beta chains originate from one sample sequenced in a study of cytomegalovirus exposure and HLA in healthy donors. Primers: 60 Vbeta forward and 13 Jbeta reverse. Measured with immunoSEQ multiplex PCR; TCRdb has only the in-frame clones, and not every one. This repertoire includes 30,000 to 35,000 clones. Sequencing input: PBMCs. The receptors derive from a woman in her forties in good health and CMV-seropositive.

The rearrangement links TRBV6-4 to TRBJ1-1; tentative D call: TRBD1 (5 bases). The germline gives CDR1 MRHNA, CDR2 SNTAGT. This CDR3 comprises 17 residues. The V end lost 8 bases, the J end lost 0 bases, and 22 bases lay between the germline ends. The CDR3: CASPGVGELSMNTEAFF. In nucleotides, the CDR3 is TGTGCCAGCCCTGGTGTAGGGGAACTTTCCATGAACACTGAAGCTTTCTTT.

The rearrangement joins TRBV9 to TRBJ1-1, with 8 bases identical to TRBD1. Per germline, CDR1 SGDLS and CDR2 YYNGEE. The J segment lost 4 bases and the V segment lost 4 bases, leaving 9 bases of the junction unmatched. This CDR3 comprises 15 residues. This CDR3 reads CASSPFGQGRTEAFF. The CDR3 bases are TGTGCCAGCAGCCCCTTTGGACAGGGTCGCACTGAAGCTTTCTTT.

This sequence joins TRBV27 and TRBJ2-7; D may be TRBD1 (7 bases). Germline lookup yields CDR1 MNHEY and CDR2 SMNVEV (reference sequence). The CDR3 sequence is 14 residues long. The ends were cut back, 3 bases at V and 6 bases at J, with 15 bases in the middle. The CDR3 sequence: CASSFGGQGGEQYF. Here the CDR3 DNA reads TGTGCCAGCAGTTTTGGGGGGCAGGGGGGCGAGCAGTACTTC.

The rearrangement links TRBV5-1 to TRBJ2-2; tentative D call: TRBD2 (6 bases). The CDR3 runs to 16 residues. Germline loops: CDR1 SGHRS, CDR2 YFSETQ. The V gene lost 0 bases and the J gene lost 4 bases, with 13 bases spanning the gap. CDR3 DNA sequence: TGCGCCAGCAGCTTGGCCAGCGGCGGGACCACCGGGGAGCTGTTTTTT. Translating gives CASSLASGGTTGELFF. Supplemented by reference TRBV5-1 and TRBJ2-2, the full variable domain reads KAGVTQTPRYLIKTRGQQVTLSCSPISGHRSVSWYQQTPGQGLQFLFEYFSETQRNKGNFPGRFSGRQFSNSRSEMNVSTLELGDSALYLCASSLASGGTTGELFFGEGSRLTVL.

The chain couples TRBV18 to TRBJ1-3, with 7 bases aligning to TRBD1. Per germline, CDR1 KGHSH and CDR2 LQKENI. Trimming cost V 5 bases and J 0 bases; bases outside gene matches: 7. The CDR3 is 16 residues long. CDR3 amino acids: CASSATGANSGNTIYF. The CDR3 bases are TGTGCCAGCTCAGCTACAGGGGCTAACTCTGGAAACACCATATATTTT.

The CDR3 reads CASSAGDSYEQYF. CDR3 DNA: TGTGCCAGCTCGGCAGGGGATTCCTACGAGCAGTACTTC. The genes are TRBV27 and TRBJ2-7; the D gene is possibly TRBD1 (6 bases). Germline V lookup: CDR1 MNHEY, CDR2 SMNVEV (reference sequence). The V end was cut by 8 bases, the J end by 1 base, with 12 bases between. The length of the CDR3 is 13 residues.

The rearrangement uses TRBV5-4 and TRBJ1-1, with D uncertain. CDR3 length: 15 residues. V lost 5 bases and J 1 base, leaving 15 bases between the germline ends. In germline, CDR1 is SGHNT, CDR2 YYREEE (reference sequence). This chain's CDR3 is CASRSVGSTNTEAFF. DNA of the CDR3: TGTGCCAGCAGGTCGGTGGGGAGTACGAACACTGAAGCTTTCTTT.

The chain uses TRBV6-5 and TRBJ2-2, with D possibly matching TRBD2 (6 bases). The CDR3 runs 15 residues. Per the germline V gene, CDR1 is MNHEY and CDR2 is SVGAGI. V lost 6 bases to trimming and J lost 2 bases, with 13 bases between them. CDR3 loop: CASRVGTSNTGELFF. The CDR3 nucleotides read TGTGCCAGCAGGGTCGGGACTTCTAACACCGGGGAGCTGTTTTTT.

Here the CDR3 DNA reads TGTGCCAGTAGACAGGGTATAGACGAGCAGTACTTC. Translating it yields CASRQGIDEQYF. This chain connects TRBV6-6 to TRBJ2-7, with TRBD1 matching over 7 bases. V shed 9 bases, J shed 5 bases, and the junction held 7 bases outside the gene matches. CDR3 length: 12 amino acids. Germline lookup yields CDR1 MNHNY and CDR2 SVGAGI (reference sequence).